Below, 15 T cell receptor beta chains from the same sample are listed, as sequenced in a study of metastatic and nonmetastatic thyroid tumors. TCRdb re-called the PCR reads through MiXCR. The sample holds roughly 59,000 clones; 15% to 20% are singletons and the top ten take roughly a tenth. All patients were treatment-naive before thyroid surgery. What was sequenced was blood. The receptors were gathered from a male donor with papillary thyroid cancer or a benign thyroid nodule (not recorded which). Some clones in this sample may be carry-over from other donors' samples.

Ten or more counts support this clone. CDR3 sequence (DNA): TGTGCCAGCAGTTACCGGCGGGGGGCGAGGTCACCCCTCCACTTT. Translating gives CASSYRRGARSPLHF. J is TRBJ1-6 and V is TRBV6-5; TRBD1 might be the D (6 bases). With 2 bases removed from V and 10 bases from J, the gap between germline ends came to 15 bases. This CDR3 comprises 15 residues. Germline CDR1 and CDR2: MNHEY and SVGAGI.

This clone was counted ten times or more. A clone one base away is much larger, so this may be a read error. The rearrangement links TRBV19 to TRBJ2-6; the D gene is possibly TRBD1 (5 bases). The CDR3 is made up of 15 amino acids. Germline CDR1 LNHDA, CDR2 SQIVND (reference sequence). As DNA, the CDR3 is TGTGCCAGTAGTATGGGGCAATCTGGGGCCAACGTCCCGACTTTC. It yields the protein CASSMGQSGANVPTF.

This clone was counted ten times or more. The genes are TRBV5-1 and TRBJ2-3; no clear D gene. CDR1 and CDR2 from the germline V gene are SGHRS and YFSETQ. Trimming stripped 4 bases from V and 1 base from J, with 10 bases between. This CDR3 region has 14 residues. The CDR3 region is CASSPTPGTDTQYF. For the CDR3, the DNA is TGCGCCAGCAGCCCGACCCCGGGCACAGATACGCAGTATTTT.

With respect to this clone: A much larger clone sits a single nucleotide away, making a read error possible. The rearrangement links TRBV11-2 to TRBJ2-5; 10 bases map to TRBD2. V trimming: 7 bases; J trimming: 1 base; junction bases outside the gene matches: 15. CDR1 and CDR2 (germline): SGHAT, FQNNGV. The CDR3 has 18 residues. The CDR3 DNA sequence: TGTGCCAGCATCTTCCGGGGTCTAAGCGGGGGGGTCCAAGAGACCCAGTACTTC. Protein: CASIFRGLSGGVQETQYF.

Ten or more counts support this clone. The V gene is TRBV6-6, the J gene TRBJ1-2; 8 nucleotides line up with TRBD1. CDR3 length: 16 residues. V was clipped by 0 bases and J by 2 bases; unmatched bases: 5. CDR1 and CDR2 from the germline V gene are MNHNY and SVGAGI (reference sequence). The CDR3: CASSYSTPGGNYGYTF. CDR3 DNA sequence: TGTGCCAGCAGTTACTCGACGCCAGGGGGCAACTATGGCTACACCTTC.

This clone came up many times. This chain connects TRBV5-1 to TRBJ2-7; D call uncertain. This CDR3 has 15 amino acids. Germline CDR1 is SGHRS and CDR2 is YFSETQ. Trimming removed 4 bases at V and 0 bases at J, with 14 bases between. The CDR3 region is CASSPDVMNSYEQYF. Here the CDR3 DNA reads TGCGCCAGCAGCCCCGACGTAATGAACTCCTACGAGCAGTACTTC.

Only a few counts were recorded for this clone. CDR3: CASSFAGGTGELFF. In DNA, the CDR3 is TGTGCCAGCAGCTTTGCCGGGGGCACCGGGGAGCTGTTTTTT. This chain uses TRBV5-6 with TRBJ2-2; D perhaps matches TRBD2 (6 bases). V was cut by 2 bases and J by 4 bases, with 9 bases left in between. Germline lookup yields CDR1 SGHDT and CDR2 YYEEEE. This CDR3 is 14 amino acids long.

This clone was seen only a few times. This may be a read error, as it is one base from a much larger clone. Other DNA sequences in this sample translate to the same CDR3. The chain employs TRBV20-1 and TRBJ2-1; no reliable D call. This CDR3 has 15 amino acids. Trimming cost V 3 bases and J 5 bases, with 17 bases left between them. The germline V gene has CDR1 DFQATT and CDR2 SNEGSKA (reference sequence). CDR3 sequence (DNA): TGCAGTGCTAGGGATCTAGGTCTAGACCACAATGAGCAGTTCTTC. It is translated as CSARDLGLDHNEQFF.

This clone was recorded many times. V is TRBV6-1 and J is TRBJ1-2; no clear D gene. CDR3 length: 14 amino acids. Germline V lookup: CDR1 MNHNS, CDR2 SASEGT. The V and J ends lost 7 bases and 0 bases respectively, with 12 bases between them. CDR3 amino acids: CASTETPANYGYTF. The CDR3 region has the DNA TGTGCCAGCACCGAAACGCCGGCTAACTATGGCTACACCTTC.

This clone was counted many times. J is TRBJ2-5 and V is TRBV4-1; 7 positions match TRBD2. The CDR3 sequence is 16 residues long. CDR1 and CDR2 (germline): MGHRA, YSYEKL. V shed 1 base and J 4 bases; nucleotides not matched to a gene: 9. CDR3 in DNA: TGCGCCAGCAGCCAAGGATACAGCGGGACTCTAGAGACCCAGTACTTC. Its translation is CASSQGYSGTLETQYF.

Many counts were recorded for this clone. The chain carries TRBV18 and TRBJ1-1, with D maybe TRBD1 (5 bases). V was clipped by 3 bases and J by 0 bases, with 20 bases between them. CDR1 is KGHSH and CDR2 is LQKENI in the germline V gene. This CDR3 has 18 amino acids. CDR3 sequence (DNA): TGTGCCAGCTCACCCCCGACCGGGGCCGGATCAATGAACACTGAAGCTTTCTTT. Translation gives CASSPPTGAGSMNTEAFF.

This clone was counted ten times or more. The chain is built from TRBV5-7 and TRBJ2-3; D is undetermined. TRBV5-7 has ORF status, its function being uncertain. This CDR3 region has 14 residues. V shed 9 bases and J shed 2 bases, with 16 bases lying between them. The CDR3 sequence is CAIRTSGLTDTQYF. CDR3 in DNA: TGTGCCATCCGCACTTCAGGCCTCACAGATACGCAGTATTTT.

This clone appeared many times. The CDR3 DNA is TGTGCCTGGACAGGAACGGGGGATACGCAGTATTTT. Protein product: CAWTGTGDTQYF. V usage is TRBV30 and J usage is TRBJ2-3, with a possible D match to TRBD2 (5 bases). This CDR3 region has 12 residues. Germline CDR1 reads GTSNPN; CDR2 reads SVGIG (reference sequence). The V gene lost 4 bases and the J gene lost 6 bases, with 11 bases spanning the gap.

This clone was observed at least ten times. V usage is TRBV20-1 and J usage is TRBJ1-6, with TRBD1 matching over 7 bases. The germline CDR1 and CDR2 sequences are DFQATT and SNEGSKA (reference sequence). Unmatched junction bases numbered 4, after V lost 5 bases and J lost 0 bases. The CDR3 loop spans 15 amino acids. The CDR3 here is CSASTGSSYNSPLHF. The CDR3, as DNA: TGCAGTGCTTCGACAGGGAGCTCCTATAATTCACCCCTCCACTTT.

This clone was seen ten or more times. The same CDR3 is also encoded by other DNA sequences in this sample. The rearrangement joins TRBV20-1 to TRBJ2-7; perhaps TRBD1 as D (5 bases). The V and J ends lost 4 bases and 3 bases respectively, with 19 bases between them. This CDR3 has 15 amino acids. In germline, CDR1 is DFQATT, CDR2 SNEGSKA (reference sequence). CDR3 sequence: CSAISGRGRSYEQYF. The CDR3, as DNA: TGCAGTGCTATTTCGGGTAGGGGTCGCAGCTACGAGCAGTACTTC.